This TCR beta chain was sequenced in a study of vaccination and CD4 T cells after COVID-19. About the study: The convalescents comprised six males and four females, two of them Hispanic.

Dates of positive PCR ran from March to December 2020, before US Alpha, Beta and Delta variants. This clonotype came up a few times. Its cognate antigen is unknown. MiXCR, run by TCRdb on the PCR reads, gives a single entry per CDR3 protein. The table has about 15,000 distinct CDR3 sequences, more than 55% seen once; the top ten hold about 1%. The CDR3 loop spans 15 amino acids. CDR1 and CDR2 from the germline V gene are SNHLY and FYNNEI. V was cut by 5 bases and J by 5 bases, with 19 bases left in between. Regarding the study as a whole: There were relatively few convalescent patients studied, and there were no early post-infection timepoints.

The specimen was CD4+ T cells from blood, collected after SARS-CoV-2 vaccination. The chain employs TRBV2 and TRBJ2-7, with D maybe TRBD1 (6 bases). This TCR came from a human donor who had recovered from COVID-19. The CDR3 sequence is CASSLQGLRGDEQYF. For the CDR3, the DNA is TGTGCCAGCAGTCTACAGGGTTTACGGGGCGACGAGCAGTACTTC.